The rows below give T cell receptor beta chains drawn from one sample of a study of graft-versus-host responses after intestinal transplantation. Only in-frame clones appear in the TCRdb table, and some are missing; sequencing was by immunoSEQ multiplex PCR. The sample has about 97,000 clones, approximately 90% seen once; the top ten hold about 16%. This sample comprised PBMCs, obtained approximately 470 days after intestinal transplant. Receptors were obtained from a human patient who received an intestinal transplant, so some T cells may come from the graft donor. The CDR3 runs from the conserved cysteine through the conserved F or W. D genes are given only for firm matches. Size is stated for part of the rows, as once, few or many counts, or as a class when the clone is expanded.

j_call d_call v_call clone_size cdr3_aa cdr3_nt
TRBJ2-5 NA TRBV6-1 once CASIRGPVGETQYF TGTGCCAGCATCCGGGGCCCGGTGGGAGAGACCCAGTACTTC
TRBJ2-7 TRBD1 TRBV29-1 NA CSVGDRRYEQYF TGCAGCGTTGGGGACAGGCGCTACGAGCAGTACTTC
TRBJ1-2 TRBD1 TRBV6-6 NA CASSADRDANYGYTF TGTGCCAGCAGTGCCGACAGGGATGCTAACTATGGCTACACCTTC
TRBJ2-5 NA TRBV6-6 NA CASAYGKRETQYF TGTGCCAGCGCTTACGGTAAAAGGGAGACCCAGTACTTC
TRBJ1-2 TRBD1 TRBV6-5 NA CASQGANYGYTF TGTGCCAGCCAGGGGGCTAACTATGGCTACACCTTC
TRBJ1-4 NA TRBV6-5 NA CASSYGEKLFF TGTGCCAGCAGTTATGGGGAAAAACTGTTTTTT
TRBJ2-3 NA TRBV5-6 NA CASSLSGAPSTDTQYF TGTGCCAGCAGCTTGTCGGGGGCGCCTAGCACAGATACGCAGTATTTT
TRBJ1-3 NA TRBV5-6 NA CASSLGRWSPISGNTIYF TGTGCCAGCAGCTTGGGAAGGTGGAGTCCTATCTCTGGAAACACCATATATTTT
TRBJ2-1 NA TRBV4-1 few CASSLLADDYNEQFF TGCGCCAGCAGCTTACTAGCCGACGACTACAATGAGCAGTTCTTC
TRBJ2-1 TRBD1 TRBV5-8 NA CASSLPGQGNFNEQFF TGTGCCAGCAGCTTACCGGGACAGGGAAATTTCAATGAGCAGTTCTTC
TRBJ2-1 TRBD2 TRBV10-3 NA CAISGRLAGDEQFF TGTGCCATCAGTGGCCGACTAGCGGGGGATGAGCAGTTCTTC
TRBJ2-7 TRBD1 TRBV7-9 NA CASSARTGEAYEQYF TGTGCCAGCAGCGCCCGGACAGGGGAGGCCTACGAGCAGTACTTC
TRBJ2-7 TRBD2 TRBV10-2 NA CASSVSLADYEQYF TGCGCCAGCAGTGTTTCGCTAGCGGACTACGAGCAGTACTTC
TRBJ2-3 NA TRBV6-5 NA CASSYETTGDTQYF TGTGCCAGCAGTTACGAGACCACAGGGGATACGCAGTATTTT
TRBJ2-3 TRBD2 TRBV6-4 NA CASSSLRGGDTQYF TGTGCCAGCAGTTCTTTGCGGGGGGGGGATACGCAGTATTTT
TRBJ1-5 NA TRBV19 NA CATLPRRRASNQPQHF TGTGCCACTCTTCCCCGGCGGAGGGCTAGCAATCAGCCCCAGCATTTT
TRBJ1-1 NA TRBV10-3 NA CAISESSGGTEAFF TGTGCCATCAGTGAGTCATCGGGGGGCACTGAAGCTTTCTTT
TRBJ2-7 NA TRBV23-1 NA CASSQGGGGTGSYEQYF TGCGCCAGCAGTCAAGGTGGGGGGGGGACAGGCTCCTACGAGCAGTACTTC
TRBJ2-3 TRBD2 TRBV9 NA CASSVVGSGGPDTQYF TGTGCCAGCAGCGTAGTTGGTAGCGGGGGGCCAGATACGCAGTATTTT
TRBJ1-2 TRBD1 TRBV6-1 NA CASSEFQGGGYGYTF TGTGCCAGCAGTGAATTTCAGGGGGGAGGCTATGGCTACACCTTC
TRBJ1-6 TRBD1 TRBV13 NA CASSSGQGMTSYNSPLHF TGTGCCAGCAGCTCCGGACAGGGAATGACCTCCTATAATTCACCCCTCCACTTT
TRBJ2-5 NA TRBV6-1 NA CASSEAGETQYF TGTGCCAGCAGTGAAGCAGGGGAGACCCAGTACTTC
TRBJ2-7 NA TRBV10-2 NA CASSEALATGEQYF TGCGCCAGCAGTGAGGCGCTAGCGACGGGGGAGCAGTACTTC
TRBJ1-2 NA TRBV20-1 NA CSAPGQGGYTF TGCAGTGCCCCCGGACAAGGAGGCTACACCTTC
TRBJ2-7 NA TRBV5-1 NA CASSPRGYPEQYF TGCGCCAGCAGCCCCAGGGGCTATCCCGAGCAGTACTTC
TRBJ1-5 NA TRBV6-5 NA CASSRGVNQPQHF TGTGCCAGCAGCCGGGGGGTCAATCAGCCCCAGCATTTT
TRBJ1-1 NA TRBV9 once CASSVHGGAGTPTEAFF TGTGCCAGCAGCGTCCATGGTGGTGCAGGGACCCCCACTGAAGCTTTCTTT
TRBJ1-3 NA TRBV7-9 NA CASSPGPSSGNTIYF TGTGCCAGCAGCCCGGGACCAAGCTCTGGAAACACCATATATTTT
TRBJ2-7 TRBD2 TRBV5-1 NA CASSLSAGVAYEQYF TGCGCCAGCAGCTTGTCGGCGGGGGTAGCGTACGAGCAGTACTTC
TRBJ1-5 TRBD1 TRBV4-1 NA CASSQVQGEQPQHF TGCGCCAGCAGCCAAGTGCAGGGGGAACAGCCCCAGCATTTT
TRBJ2-5 NA TRBV2 NA CASSESGETQYF TGTGCCAGCAGTGAATCTGGGGAGACCCAGTACTTC
TRBJ1-2 NA TRBV10-3 NA CAISQSQGGYGYTF TGTGCCATCAGCCAATCACAGGGTGGCTATGGCTACACCTTC
TRBJ2-1 NA TRBV15 NA CATERTEKANEQFF TGTGCCACCGAACGGACAGAAAAGGCCAATGAGCAGTTCTTC
TRBJ2-7 TRBD2 TRBV2 NA CASSPMGLAGGTYEQYF TGTGCCAGCAGCCCAATGGGACTAGCGGGGGGCACCTACGAGCAGTACTTC
TRBJ2-3 NA TRBV6-6 NA CASRPDGDTQYF TGTGCCAGCAGGCCCGACGGAGATACGCAGTATTTT
TRBJ1-2 NA TRBV4-1 NA CASSQVGLTVSYGYTF TGCGCCAGCAGCCAAGTCGGCCTAACCGTATCCTATGGCTACACCTTC
TRBJ2-5 NA TRBV7-9 NA CASSHPGLNQETQYF TGTGCCAGCAGCCACCCCGGACTGAACCAAGAGACCCAGTACTTC
TRBJ2-4 TRBD1 TRBV7-6 NA CASSPMSGGWDIQYF TGTGCCAGCAGCCCAATGTCAGGGGGCTGGGACATTCAGTACTTC
TRBJ2-3 TRBD2 TRBV19 NA CASKISGGRTDTQYF TGTGCCAGTAAGATTAGCGGGGGAAGGACAGATACGCAGTATTTT
TRBJ2-5 NA TRBV5-1 NA CASSRSDSQETQYF TGCGCCAGCAGCCGCTCGGACAGCCAAGAGACCCAGTACTTC
TRBJ2-1 NA TRBV16 NA CASSQRWGGTYNEQFF TGTGCCAGCAGCCAACGGTGGGGGGGCACCTACAATGAGCAGTTCTTC
TRBJ1-1 NA TRBV18 NA CASSPNRASNTEAFF TGTGCCAGCTCACCAAACCGTGCCAGCAACACTGAAGCTTTCTTT
TRBJ2-7 TRBD2 TRBV4-2 NA CASSQEGLAGSNEQYF TGTGCCAGCAGCCAAGAAGGACTAGCGGGGTCTAACGAGCAGTACTTC